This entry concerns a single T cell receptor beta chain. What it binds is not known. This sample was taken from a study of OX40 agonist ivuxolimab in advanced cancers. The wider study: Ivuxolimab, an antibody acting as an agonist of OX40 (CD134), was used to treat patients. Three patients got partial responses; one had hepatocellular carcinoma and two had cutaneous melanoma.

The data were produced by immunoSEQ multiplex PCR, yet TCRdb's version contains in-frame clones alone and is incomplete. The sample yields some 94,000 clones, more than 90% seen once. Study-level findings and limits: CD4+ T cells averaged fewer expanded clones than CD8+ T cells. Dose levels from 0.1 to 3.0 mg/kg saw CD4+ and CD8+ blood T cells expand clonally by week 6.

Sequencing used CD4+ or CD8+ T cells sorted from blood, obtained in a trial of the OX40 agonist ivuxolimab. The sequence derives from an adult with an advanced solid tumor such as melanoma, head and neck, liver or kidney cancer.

As DNA, the CDR3 is TGTGCCAGCAGCTTGTTGGGGAGTGAAGCTTTCTTT. Its translation is CASSLLGSEAFF. This chain connects TRBV5-4 to TRBJ1-1; D gene ambiguous. The CDR3 runs to 12 residues. The germline V and J ends were trimmed by 1 base and 7 bases, with 8 bases remaining between them. Germline V gene data show CDR1 as SGHNT and CDR2 as YYREEE (reference sequence).